This T cell receptor beta chain was profiled in a study of T cells in Graves' hyperthyroidism and ophthalmopathy. Amplification targeted TCR beta CDR3 regions from RNA transcripts. RT-PCR in the first round (using the HTBI primer set) targeted the TCR CDR3. TCRdb processed the multiplex PCR reads anew with MiXCR; each CDR3 protein has one entry. The data show 350,000 or so distinct CDR3 sequences, roughly a sixth seen once. Trimming removed 4 bases at V and 2 bases at J, with 6 bases between. This CDR3 has 13 amino acids. In patients aged 18 to 65, hyperthyroidism was newly diagnosed, with duration under 2 months. Those patients with uncontrolled infection, other autoimmune disease, pregnancy or lactation were excluded.

J is TRBJ1-3 and V is TRBV12-3 or TRBV12-4, with D maybe TRBD1 (6 bases). This TCR was recovered from a woman in her 30s with Graves' hyperthyroidism that later progressed to Graves' ophthalmopathy. Sequences were obtained from blood. In DNA form, the CDR3 reads TGTGCCAGCAGTTCAGGGGCTGGAAACACCATATATTTT. This translates into CASSSGAGNTIYF.